Only a few counts were recorded for the clone carrying this T cell receptor (beta chain). TCRdb fed the RT-PCR reads into MiXCR, producing one record per CDR3 protein. This table has some 500,000 distinct CDR3 sequences, roughly 25% appearing once. Trimming removed 0 bases from V and 3 bases from J; junction bases left unmatched: 9. This CDR3 region has 19 residues. The V gene's germline CDR1 is SGDLS and CDR2 YYNGEE. The data were taken from a study of response to subunit inactivated influenza vaccine. This chain connects TRBV9 to TRBJ2-2, with 12 bases aligning to TRBD2. Sequenced here: CD4+ T cells sorted from PBMCs, sampled 4 to 6 days after vaccination. This TCR was recovered from a man in his fifties who received an inactivated influenza vaccine. The chain's CDR3 is CASSVGLAGEGSDTGELFF. The CDR3, as DNA: TGTGCCAGCAGCGTAGGACTAGCGGGAGAAGGTAGTGACACCGGGGAGCTGTTTTTT.